This T cell receptor beta chain stems from a study of blood T cell repertoires in COVID-19. Across the whole study: Samples representing acute and convalescent COVID-19 were sourced from the United States, Italy and Spain. Nucleic acid was either cDNA or gDNA, and it came from T cells, B-cell-depleted T cells, or PBMCs.

V trimming: 5 bases; J trimming: 2 bases; junction bases outside the gene matches: 6. There are 14 residues in the CDR3. Authors' methods: Estimation of nucleated cell counts relied on the amplification of reference gene primers. The repertoire was sequenced with immunoSEQ multiplex PCR; TCRdb's copy has only in-frame clones and lacks some. The DNA gave D and trimming, while V, J and clone size come from that table. The table has some 150,000 clones, about four fifths seen once; the top ten hold about 8%. The sequence was collected from a human donor with acute or convalescent COVID-19. The donor label of this sample is uncertain. Sequences were obtained from peripheral blood. V usage is TRBV5-3 and J usage is TRBJ1-2, with 7 bases identical to TRBD1. TRBV5-3 is classed as an ORF, of uncertain function. CDR3 sequence (DNA): TGTGCCAGAAGTCACGACAGGGTAAACTATGGCTACACCTTC. As protein: CARSHDRVNYGYTF.